These 5 T cell receptor beta chains came from one sample sequenced in a study of control samples from healthy donors and cancer patients. Some clones are missing from TCRdb's copy, which holds only in-frame ones; the method was immunoSEQ multiplex PCR. The sample carries 100,000 to 150,000 clones, roughly 89% recorded once. The sample comprised PBMCs. These receptors were obtained from a man between 50 and 59 years old with head and neck cancer.

The rearrangement joins TRBV2 to TRBJ2-6; D not resolved. V was pared by 4 bases and J by 4 bases, with 17 bases between. The length of the CDR3 is 17 residues. The germline V gene has CDR1 SNHLY and CDR2 FYNNEI. The CDR3 DNA reads as TGTGCCAGCAGTGCACAGACGATTCTCGCAGGGGCCAACGTCCTGACTTTC. This gives the protein CASSAQTILAGANVLTF. Variable domain in full (rest from reference TRBV2 and TRBJ2-6): EPEVTQTPSHQVTQMGQEVILRCVPISNHLYFYWYRQILGQKVEFLVSFYNNEISEKSEIFDDQFSVERPDGSNFTLKIRSTKLEDSAMYFCASSAQTILAGANVLTFGAGSRLTVL.

The chain joins TRBV9 to TRBJ1-2; D is ambiguous. Germline V gene lookup returns CDR1 SGDLS and CDR2 YYNGEE. V lost 0 bases to trimming and J lost 1 base, with 13 bases between them. The CDR3 is 16 amino acids. Here the CDR3 reads CASSVGAGDLNYGYTF. In nucleotides, the CDR3 is TGTGCCAGCAGCGTAGGGGCAGGCGATCTTAACTATGGCTACACCTTC.

The rearrangement links TRBV7-9 to TRBJ2-1, with D maybe TRBD2 (6 bases). CDR1 is SEHNR and CDR2 is FQNEAQ in the germline V gene (reference sequence). The CDR3 covers 15 residues. The V end lost 5 bases, the J end lost 0 bases, and 11 bases lay between the germline ends. CDR3 protein: CASSLGLSSYNEQFF. In DNA, the CDR3 is TGTGCCAGCAGCCTGGGACTGAGCTCCTACAATGAGCAGTTCTTC.

The rearrangement uses TRBV27 and TRBJ2-1, with D perhaps TRBD2 (5 bases). The CDR3 is made up of 14 amino acids. The germline gives CDR1 MNHEY, CDR2 SMNVEV (reference sequence). Trimming left V 4 bases short and J 3 bases short, with 10 bases between. The CDR3 DNA reads TGTGCCAGCAGTTCCAGCGGAGTCTACAATGAGCAGTTCTTC. Protein product: CASSSSGVYNEQFF.

This chain connects TRBV5-6 to TRBJ1-2; D may be TRBD1 (5 bases). CDR3 length: 13 residues. V was cut by 2 bases and J by 6 bases, with 11 bases left in between. Germline CDR1 reads SGHDT; CDR2 reads YYEEEE. The CDR3 DNA sequence: TGTGCCAGCAGCTTTCAAGGGGTTAATGGCTACACCTTC. Its translation: CASSFQGVNGYTF.